This T cell receptor beta chain was identified in a study of shared clonotypes between healthy human individuals (dated by TCRdb to 2018 to 2020). A note on the overall study: A couple of women and a few men aged 18 to 49 years were included in the cohort. To increase sequencing depth and limit assay-specific biases, different laboratories used diverse techniques to prepare libraries and sequence TCR repertoires. The study deeply sequenced blood TCR repertoires of about five healthy adults to estimate repertoire size and the extent of clonotype sharing between individuals. Between about 0.85 and 9.5 billion PBMCs per donor were obtained by leukapheresis.

Healthy HIV-negative adults with no recently reported acute infections or vaccinations were included as donors. Every donor was a Caucasian adult residing in Nashville, Tennessee, USA. For unsorted samples, 75 million to 90 million PBMCs were counted and genomic DNA was extracted with the QIAamp DNA Blood Mini kit. Blood was collected by leukapheresis, and PBMCs were isolated by Ficoll-Histopaque density gradient centrifugation and then cryopreserved in liquid nitrogen vapor phase. On the study overall, not on this receptor specifically: Pairwise subsampling indicated that sequencing depth was expected to affect the degree of clonotype sharing among donors. Sampling was limited to blood, and TCR repertoires in tissue likely differ from TCR repertoires in blood. Because the study included a small number of donors, the genetic and exposure-history diversity represented was limited.

Using the deep immunoSEQ assay, TCR CDR3 regions were amplified from genomic DNA by multiplex PCR. Extracted genomic DNA from each cell subset was distributed evenly across all wells of several immunoSEQ 96-well plates, and each plate was treated as a replicate. For unsorted PBMC, each replicate PCR was loaded with 300 to 350 ng genomic DNA, equivalent to about 33,000 T cell genomes. Genomic DNA from unsorted PBMC was sequenced over ten immunoSEQ deep assay plates. Purified libraries were quantified with a Qubit 3.0 fluorometer, sized on a Bioanalyzer 2100, and re-quantified with the KAPA Library Quantification kit. Every immunoSEQ 96-well plate was sequenced on a dedicated single-read 150-cycle Illumina NextSeq 550 flow cell. The source study handled its data this way. Because only junctional sequences without quality scores were contained in the immunoSEQ output, filtering matching that applied to full-length reads could not be performed. Sequences were annotated with PyIR, a Python wrapper for IgBLAST v1.9, using IMGT germline references to assign V/J genes and CDR3. Reads with weak V/J assignments (E-value above 1e-6), missing CDR3, stop codons, out-of-frame junctions, or ambiguous translated residues were removed. V3J clonotypes were defined by identical inferred V gene, J gene, and CDR3 amino acid sequence. The percentage overlap between two repertoires was calculated by dividing the number of shared unique clonotypes by the size of the smaller repertoire. Repertoire richness was assessed with RTK rarefaction, the Chao1 estimator, and Recon v2.1 estimates of unobserved clonotypes. The source is immuneACCESS, and TCRdb retained only in-frame sequences with V and J called. Part of the clones is not carried over; for the studies checked, unresolved V genes explain less than half of this, and the remainder is unexplained. The V and J calls and clone size were taken over from that table, and D and trimming were inferred from the DNA. In this sample the table shows 550,000 to 600,000 clones, about 80% of which occur a single time. The ten largest clonotypes hold around 12% of the sample.

Of note for this clone: Which antigen it targets is not known. No base quality information exists; no much larger clone differs at one position.

The origin of this receptor is a woman in her thirties or forties in good health. Some clones in this sample may be carry-over from other donors' samples. Sequenced input: PBMCs.

The CDR3 corresponds to CAWSPGTIAGGQYF. The nucleotide sequence is TGTGCCTGGAGTCCCGGGACCATTGCTGGTGGCCAGTACTTC. The chain links TRBV30 with TRBJ2-5; the D segment may tentatively be TRBD1 or TRBD2, each giving 5 matched bases. The V end loses 2 bases and the J end loses 10 bases, and a stretch of 20 bases separates them. CDR1 and CDR2 are drawn from the germline V gene (reference sequence): GTSNPN, SVGIG. The CDR3 holds 14 amino acids from the cysteine to the phenylalanine. Kept here is only the CDR3 DNA, which spans 42 bases and is read in frame from base 1.